This T cell receptor beta chain was sequenced during a study of shared clonotypes between healthy human individuals. Naive CD8 cells lacked CD45RO and underwent positive selection for CCR7, leaving out terminally differentiated effector memory CD45RA+ cells. General study results and limits: It was observed that 5% to 6% of naive CD4 clonotypes were shared across a few donors. Relative to clonotypes present in all four donors, those not shared had lower generation probabilities.

As to this clone: Its cognate antigen is unknown.

Method: immunoSEQ multiplex PCR; TCRdb's copy keeps in-frame clones and lacks some. The sample consists of roughly 2,000,000 clones, 93% of them appearing once. V was clipped by 4 bases and J by 2 bases; unmatched bases: 6. The germline V gene has CDR1 SEHNR and CDR2 FQNEAQ (reference sequence). The CDR3 runs 16 residues. Sequenced sample: naive CD8+ T cells from PBMCs. This TCR derives from a man between 18 and 35 years old in good health. Some clones in this sample may be carry-over from other donors' samples. This sequence joins TRBV7-9 and TRBJ2-5, with 11 bases matching TRBD2. CDR3: CASSSSSGRTQETQYF. In DNA form, the CDR3 reads TGTGCCAGCAGCTCCTCTAGCGGGAGGACGCAAGAGACCCAGTACTTC. The entire variable domain, with the rest obtained from reference TRBV7-9 and TRBJ2-5, is as follows: DTGVSQNPRHKITKRGQNVTFRCDPISEHNRLYWYRQTLGQGPEFLTYFQNEAQLEKSRLLSDRFSAERPKGSFSTLEIQRTEQGDSAMYLCASSSSSGRTQETQYFGPGTRLLVL.